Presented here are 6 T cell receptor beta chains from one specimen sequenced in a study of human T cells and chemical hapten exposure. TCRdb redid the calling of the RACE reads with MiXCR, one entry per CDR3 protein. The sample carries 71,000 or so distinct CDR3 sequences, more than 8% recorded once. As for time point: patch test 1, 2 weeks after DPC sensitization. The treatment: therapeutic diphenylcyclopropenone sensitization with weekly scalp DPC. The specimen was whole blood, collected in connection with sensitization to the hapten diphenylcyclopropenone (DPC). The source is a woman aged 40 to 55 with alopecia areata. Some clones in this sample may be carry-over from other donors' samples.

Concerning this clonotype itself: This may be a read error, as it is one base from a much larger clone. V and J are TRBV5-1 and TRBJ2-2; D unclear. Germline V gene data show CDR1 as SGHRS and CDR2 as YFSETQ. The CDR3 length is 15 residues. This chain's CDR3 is CASSLTPINTRELFF. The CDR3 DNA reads TGCGCCAGCAGCTTGACACCTATCAACACCCGGGAGCTGTTTTTT.

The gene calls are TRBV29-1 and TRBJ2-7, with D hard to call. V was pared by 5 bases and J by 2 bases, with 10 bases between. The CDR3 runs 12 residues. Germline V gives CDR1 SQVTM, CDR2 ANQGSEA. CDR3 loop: CSVSKGPYEQYF. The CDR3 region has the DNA TGCAGCGTTTCGAAGGGTCCCTACGAGCAGTACTTC.

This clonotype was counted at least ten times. CDR3 protein: CSVGIWEGTEAFF. The CDR3 DNA sequence: TGCAGCGTTGGGATCTGGGAGGGCACTGAAGCTTTCTTT. V and J are TRBV29-1 and TRBJ1-1; D remains unclear. The CDR3 extends over 13 amino acids. Trimming removed 4 bases from V and 4 bases from J, with 13 bases in between. Germline V lookup: CDR1 SQVTM, CDR2 ANQGSEA. The full variable domain, with the rest looked up from reference TRBV29-1 and TRBJ1-1, is SAVISQKPSRDICQRGTSLTIQCQVDSQVTMMFWYRQQPGQSLTLIATANQGSEATYESGFVIDKFPISRPNLTFSTLTVSNMSPEDSSIYLCSVGIWEGTEAFFGQGTRLTVV.

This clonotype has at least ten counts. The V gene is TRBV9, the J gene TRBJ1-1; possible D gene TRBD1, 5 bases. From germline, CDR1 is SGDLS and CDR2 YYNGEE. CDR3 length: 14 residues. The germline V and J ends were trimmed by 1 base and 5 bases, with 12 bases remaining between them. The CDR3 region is CASSVQGTVTEAFF. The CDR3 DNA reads TGTGCCAGCAGCGTACAGGGTACGGTGACTGAAGCTTTCTTT.

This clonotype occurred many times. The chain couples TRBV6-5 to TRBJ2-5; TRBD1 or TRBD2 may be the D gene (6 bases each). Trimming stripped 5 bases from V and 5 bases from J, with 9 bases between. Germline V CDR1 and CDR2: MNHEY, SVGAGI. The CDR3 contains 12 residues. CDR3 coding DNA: TGTGCCAGCAGTACAGGGAGGGAGACCCAGTACTTC. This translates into CASSTGRETQYF.

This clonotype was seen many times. The CDR3 loop is CASSVQGADTEAFF. The CDR3 coding sequence is TGTGCCAGCAGCGTACAGGGTGCGGACACTGAAGCTTTCTTT. This chain joins TRBV7-3 and TRBJ1-1; D possibly corresponds to TRBD1 (6 bases). Trimming shortened V by 5 bases and J by 3 bases, and 13 bases separated the two germline ends. This CDR3 has 14 residues. The germline gives CDR1 SGHTA, CDR2 FQGTGA.